The source of this TCR beta chain is a study of CD8 T cells in ankylosing spondylitis. The CDR3 covers 14 residues. CDR1 and CDR2 from the germline V gene are SGHRS and YFSETQ. The V end lost 4 bases, the J end lost 1 base, and 11 bases lay between the germline ends. Each CDR3 protein is one row after TCRdb ran MiXCR on the 5' RACE reads. The data show 250,000 to 300,000 distinct CDR3 sequences, approximately 20% seen once. Details on this clonotype: Its antigen is as yet unknown.

The study, taken as a whole, reports: Clones tied to disease were said to be significantly enriched in matched ankylosing spondylitis synovial fluid. In the blood and synovial fluid of reactive arthritis, some motif variants had been previously reported.

This TCR came from a male donor with ankylosing spondylitis or in good health (not recorded which). What was sequenced was blood, either unsorted or a sorted T cell fraction (not recorded which). The chain is built from TRBV5-1 and TRBJ1-1; D not resolved. This CDR3 is CASSLELANTEAFF. The DNA for the CDR3 is TGCGCCAGCAGCCTGGAATTGGCGAACACTGAAGCTTTCTTT.